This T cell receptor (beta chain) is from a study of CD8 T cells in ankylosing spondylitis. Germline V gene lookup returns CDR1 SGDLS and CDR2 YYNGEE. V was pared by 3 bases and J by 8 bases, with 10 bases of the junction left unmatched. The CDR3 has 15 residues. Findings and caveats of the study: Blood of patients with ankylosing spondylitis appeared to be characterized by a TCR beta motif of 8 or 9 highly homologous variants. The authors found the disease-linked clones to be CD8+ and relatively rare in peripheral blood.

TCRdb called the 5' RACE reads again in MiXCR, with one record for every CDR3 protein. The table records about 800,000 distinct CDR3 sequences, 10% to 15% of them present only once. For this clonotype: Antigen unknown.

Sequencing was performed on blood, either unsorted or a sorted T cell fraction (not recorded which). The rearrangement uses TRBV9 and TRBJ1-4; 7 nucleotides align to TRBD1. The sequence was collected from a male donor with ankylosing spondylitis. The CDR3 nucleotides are TGTGCCAGCAGCGGACGACAGGGCCACGGAGAAAAACTGTTTTTT. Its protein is CASSGRQGHGEKLFF.